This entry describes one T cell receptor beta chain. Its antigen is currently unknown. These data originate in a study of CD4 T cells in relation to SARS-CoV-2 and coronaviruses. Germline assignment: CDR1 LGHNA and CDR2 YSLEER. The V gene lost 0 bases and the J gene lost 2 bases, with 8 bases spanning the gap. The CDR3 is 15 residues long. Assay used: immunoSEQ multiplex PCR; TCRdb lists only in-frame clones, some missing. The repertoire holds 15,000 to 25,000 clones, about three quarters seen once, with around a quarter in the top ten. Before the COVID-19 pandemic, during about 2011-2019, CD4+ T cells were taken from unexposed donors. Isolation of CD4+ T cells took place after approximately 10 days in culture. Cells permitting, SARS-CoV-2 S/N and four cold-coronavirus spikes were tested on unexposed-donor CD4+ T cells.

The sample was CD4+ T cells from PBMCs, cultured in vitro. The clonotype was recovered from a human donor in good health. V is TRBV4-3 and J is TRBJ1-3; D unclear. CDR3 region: CASSQDVNPGNTIYF. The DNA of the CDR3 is TGCGCCAGCAGCCAAGATGTTAATCCTGGAAACACCATATATTTT.